Below, one TCR beta chain is given with its context. The germline V gene encodes CDR1 SQVTM and CDR2 ANQGSEA. V was cut by 8 bases and J by 8 bases, with 18 bases left in between. The CDR3 has 12 residues. The assay was immunoSEQ multiplex PCR, and TCRdb's table has in-frame clones only and misses some. The table has more than 2,000,000 clones, more than 90% seen once; the top ten hold around 0.15%. These data are taken from a study of shared clonotypes between healthy human individuals. Specimen: naive CD4+ T cells sorted from blood. Specified subset: CD45RA+ positively selected. The V gene is TRBV29-1, the J gene TRBJ1-1; D might be TRBD1 (5 bases). The source of this sequence is a man aged 18 to 29 in good health. In nucleotides, the CDR3 is TGCAGCATACGTGGGGGGAAGAAGGAAGCTTTCTTT. It codes for CSIRGGKKEAFF.